A selection of T cell receptor beta chains follows, all from one sample in a study of blood T cell repertoires in COVID-19. This table comes from immunoSEQ multiplex PCR, and its TCRdb copy is limited to in-frame clones, with some not included. The sample yields 180,000 or so clones, around 83% seen once. Sequenced: peripheral blood. These receptors came from a man younger than 30 with acute or convalescent COVID-19. Each CDR3 is given with its conserved first and last residue. Each record gives: D gene, V gene, clone size, CDR3 length, J gene, CDR3 DNA, CDR3 protein. A D gene is named only where the DNA matches it firmly. A row's size may be missing; if present it is once, few, many or a size class.

d_gene: -; v_gene: TRBV5-1; abundance: -; len: 15; j_gene: TRBJ2-1; CDR3nt: TGCGCCAGCAGCTTAACGGGGGAGCCCTACAATGAGCAGTTCTTC; CDR3aa: CASSLTGEPYNEQFF
d_gene: -; v_gene: TRBV7-9; abundance: -; len: 14; j_gene: TRBJ2-5; CDR3nt: TGTGCCAGCAGCTTAGTAGGACAGCAAGAGACCCAGTACTTC; CDR3aa: CASSLVGQQETQYF
d_gene: -; v_gene: TRBV2; abundance: -; len: 13; j_gene: TRBJ1-5; CDR3nt: TGTGCCAGCAATATCAGGATCAATCAGCCCCAGCATTTT; CDR3aa: CASNIRINQPQHF
d_gene: -; v_gene: TRBV12-3/TRBV12-4; abundance: -; len: 13; j_gene: TRBJ1-1; CDR3nt: TGTGCCAGCAGTTTCGGAGGGAACACTGAAGCTTTCTTT; CDR3aa: CASSFGGNTEAFF
d_gene: TRBD1; v_gene: TRBV11-2; abundance: -; len: 14; j_gene: TRBJ1-1; CDR3nt: TGTGCCAGCAGCTTAGTCCGGACAGGGGATGAAGCTTTCTTT; CDR3aa: CASSLVRTGDEAFF
d_gene: TRBD2; v_gene: TRBV18; abundance: -; len: 15; j_gene: TRBJ2-1; CDR3nt: TGTGCCAGCTCGCCACCTAGCGGGGGGGACAATGAGCAGTTCTTC; CDR3aa: CASSPPSGGDNEQFF
d_gene: -; v_gene: TRBV9; abundance: -; len: 14; j_gene: TRBJ2-1; CDR3nt: TGTGCCAGCAGCGTAGGTTTAGGGGTGGGTGAGCAGTTCTTC; CDR3aa: CASSVGLGVGEQFF
d_gene: TRBD2; v_gene: TRBV7-9; abundance: -; len: 16; j_gene: TRBJ2-3; CDR3nt: TGTGCCAGCAGCGGACTAGCGGGGGGCCCGGGAGATACGCAGTATTTT; CDR3aa: CASSGLAGGPGDTQYF
d_gene: TRBD1; v_gene: TRBV30; abundance: once; len: 15; j_gene: TRBJ1-4; CDR3nt: TGTGCCTGGAGTGACCTCGGGACAGGGTTTGAAAAACTGTTTTTT; CDR3aa: CAWSDLGTGFEKLFF
d_gene: -; v_gene: TRBV12-5; abundance: -; len: 15; j_gene: TRBJ2-1; CDR3nt: TGTGCTAGTGGTTTGGGGCTAGCGTTGGTGAATGAGCAGTTCTTC; CDR3aa: CASGLGLALVNEQFF
d_gene: TRBD1; v_gene: TRBV7-9; abundance: -; len: 17; j_gene: TRBJ2-1; CDR3nt: TGTGCCAGCAGCTTAGCACCGACAGGGGAGCCCTACAATGAGCAGTTCTTC; CDR3aa: CASSLAPTGEPYNEQFF
d_gene: TRBD1; v_gene: TRBV19; abundance: -; len: 14; j_gene: TRBJ1-1; CDR3nt: TGTGCCAGTAGCCAACAGGGGGCGAACACTGAAGCTTTCTTT; CDR3aa: CASSQQGANTEAFF
d_gene: -; v_gene: TRBV6-1; abundance: -; len: 16; j_gene: TRBJ1-3; CDR3nt: TGTGCCAGCAGTGACAACATTCCGGGATTCGGAAACACCATATATTTT; CDR3aa: CASSDNIPGFGNTIYF
d_gene: -; v_gene: TRBV5-5; abundance: -; len: 15; j_gene: TRBJ1-4; CDR3nt: TGTGCCAGCAGCTTGATTGGAGCAACTAATGAAAAACTGTTTTTT; CDR3aa: CASSLIGATNEKLFF
d_gene: -; v_gene: TRBV29-1; abundance: -; len: 14; j_gene: TRBJ1-2; CDR3nt: TGCAGCGCCAATCCCGGGGACGGACTATATGGCTACACCTTC; CDR3aa: CSANPGDGLYGYTF
d_gene: TRBD1; v_gene: TRBV6-1; abundance: -; len: 17; j_gene: TRBJ2-1; CDR3nt: TGTGCCAGCAGTGAACCCCCCGCAGGGGGCCGCTCGAATGAGCAGTTCTTC; CDR3aa: CASSEPPAGGRSNEQFF
d_gene: -; v_gene: TRBV7-9; abundance: once; len: 15; j_gene: TRBJ1-5; CDR3nt: TGTGCCAGCAGCCGGGATGACAGGCGTTATCAGCCCCAGCATTTT; CDR3aa: CASSRDDRRYQPQHF
d_gene: TRBD1; v_gene: TRBV7-9; abundance: -; len: 16; j_gene: TRBJ1-1; CDR3nt: TGTGCCAGCAGCCCATTCACAGGGGGCTTATCTAATGAAGCTTTCTTT; CDR3aa: CASSPFTGGLSNEAFF
d_gene: TRBD1; v_gene: TRBV30; abundance: -; len: 14; j_gene: TRBJ1-1; CDR3nt: TGTGCCTGGAGTGTTCGGGACAGGGGAACTGAAGCTTTCTTT; CDR3aa: CAWSVRDRGTEAFF
d_gene: -; v_gene: TRBV5-5; abundance: -; len: 14; j_gene: TRBJ1-1; CDR3nt: TGTGCCAGCAGCCATCCCGGGAGGGGGGCTGAAGCTTTCTTT; CDR3aa: CASSHPGRGAEAFF
d_gene: -; v_gene: TRBV3-1/TRBV3-2; abundance: -; len: 13; j_gene: TRBJ1-2; CDR3nt: TGTGCCAGCAGCCAAGATCGCAGGGGACGCTACACCTTC; CDR3aa: CASSQDRRGRYTF
d_gene: -; v_gene: TRBV5-4; abundance: few; len: 13; j_gene: TRBJ1-1; CDR3nt: TGTGCCAGCAGCTTGAAGCGAAACACTGAAGCTTTCTTT; CDR3aa: CASSLKRNTEAFF
d_gene: -; v_gene: TRBV19; abundance: -; len: 11; j_gene: TRBJ2-1; CDR3nt: TGTGTTGCGGGAAACTACAATGAGCAGTTCTTC; CDR3aa: CVAGNYNEQFF
d_gene: -; v_gene: TRBV9; abundance: -; len: 15; j_gene: TRBJ1-3; CDR3nt: TGTGCCAGCAGCAATTCGGTCACCTCTGGAAACACCATATATTTT; CDR3aa: CASSNSVTSGNTIYF
d_gene: -; v_gene: TRBV6-5; abundance: once; len: 14; j_gene: TRBJ2-1; CDR3nt: TGTGCCAGCAGTCTGCTTCCAGACAGCTATGAGCAGTTCTTC; CDR3aa: CASSLLPDSYEQFF
d_gene: TRBD2; v_gene: TRBV6-6; abundance: -; len: 16; j_gene: TRBJ2-1; CDR3nt: TGTGCCAGCAGTTCCCTCGGGAGCGGGGGGGGAAATGAGCAGTTCTTC; CDR3aa: CASSSLGSGGGNEQFF
d_gene: TRBD2; v_gene: TRBV7-6; abundance: -; len: 17; j_gene: TRBJ2-5; CDR3nt: TGTGCCAGCAGCTTAGGTGCTAGCGGGGGCACACGGGAGACCCAGTACTTC; CDR3aa: CASSLGASGGTRETQYF
d_gene: -; v_gene: TRBV11-2; abundance: -; len: 14; j_gene: TRBJ2-5; CDR3nt: TGTGCCAGCAGCCCGTCCAGGGGCGTAGAGACCCAGTACTTC; CDR3aa: CASSPSRGVETQYF
d_gene: -; v_gene: TRBV2; abundance: -; len: 14; j_gene: TRBJ1-1; CDR3nt: TGTGCCAGCAGTGATGGGGGGGTCAACACTGAAGCTTTCTTT; CDR3aa: CASSDGGVNTEAFF
d_gene: -; v_gene: TRBV3-1/TRBV3-2; abundance: -; len: 16; j_gene: TRBJ1-5; CDR3nt: TGTGCCAGCAGCCAAGAGTCCGGGTTGAGCAATCAGCCCCAGCATTTT; CDR3aa: CASSQESGLSNQPQHF
d_gene: TRBD2; v_gene: TRBV5-4; abundance: -; len: 16; j_gene: TRBJ2-1; CDR3nt: TGTGCCAGCAGCTTGGCGGCTAGCGGACGCTACAATGAGCAGTTCTTC; CDR3aa: CASSLAASGRYNEQFF
d_gene: -; v_gene: TRBV7-8; abundance: -; len: 15; j_gene: TRBJ2-6; CDR3nt: TGTGCCAGCAGCCGGACGGGTTCTGGGGCCAACGTCCTGACTTTC; CDR3aa: CASSRTGSGANVLTF
d_gene: -; v_gene: TRBV9; abundance: -; len: 14; j_gene: TRBJ1-1; CDR3nt: TGTGCCAGCAGCGTCCAAGGAGAGGGCACTGAAGCTTTCTTT; CDR3aa: CASSVQGEGTEAFF
d_gene: TRBD1; v_gene: TRBV14; abundance: -; len: 16; j_gene: TRBJ2-3; CDR3nt: TGTGCCAGCAGCCCAGGGACAGGGTGGTCCACAGATACGCAGTATTTT; CDR3aa: CASSPGTGWSTDTQYF
d_gene: -; v_gene: TRBV5-5; abundance: -; len: 13; j_gene: TRBJ2-3; CDR3nt: TGTGCCAGCAGCCCCCAGGACTACCCTAAATTTTTTTTT; CDR3aa: CASSPQDYPKFFF
d_gene: TRBD1; v_gene: TRBV18; abundance: few; len: 18; j_gene: TRBJ1-5; CDR3nt: TGTGCCAGCTCACAAGGGACAGGGAGTTTGGATAGCAATCAGCCCCAGCATTTT; CDR3aa: CASSQGTGSLDSNQPQHF
d_gene: -; v_gene: TRBV13; abundance: once; len: 14; j_gene: TRBJ2-1; CDR3nt: TGTGCCAGCAGCTTAGTGGGCACATACAATGAGCAGTTCTTC; CDR3aa: CASSLVGTYNEQFF
d_gene: -; v_gene: TRBV6-5; abundance: -; len: 16; j_gene: TRBJ1-2; CDR3nt: TGTGCCAGCAGTTCCGGGACAACCACAACGAACGGTGGCTACACCTTC; CDR3aa: CASSSGTTTTNGGYTF
d_gene: TRBD2; v_gene: TRBV7-8; abundance: -; len: 16; j_gene: TRBJ2-2; CDR3nt: TGTGCCAGCAGTTCCGGACTAGCGGGGGGAGCCGGGGAGCTGTTTTTT; CDR3aa: CASSSGLAGGAGELFF
d_gene: TRBD1; v_gene: TRBV12-5; abundance: -; len: 13; j_gene: TRBJ2-7; CDR3nt: TGTGCTAGTACAAGACAGGGGTGGAGCGAGCAGTACTTC; CDR3aa: CASTRQGWSEQYF
d_gene: -; v_gene: TRBV5-8; abundance: -; len: 13; j_gene: TRBJ1-5; CDR3nt: TGTGCCAGCAGCTTGCAGCCGGGTCAGCCCCAGCATTTT; CDR3aa: CASSLQPGQPQHF
d_gene: -; v_gene: TRBV11-3; abundance: -; len: 15; j_gene: TRBJ1-5; CDR3nt: TGTGCCAGCAGCCAACCCAGGGCTCCCAATCAGCCCCAGCATTTT; CDR3aa: CASSQPRAPNQPQHF
d_gene: TRBD1; v_gene: TRBV6-5; abundance: -; len: 14; j_gene: TRBJ1-2; CDR3nt: TGTGCCAGCACCCCACAGGGGATCGGCTATGGCTACACCTTC; CDR3aa: CASTPQGIGYGYTF
d_gene: TRBD1; v_gene: TRBV9; abundance: -; len: 15; j_gene: TRBJ1-2; CDR3nt: TGTGCCAGCAGCGAGGGGGGACAGGCGGTCTATGGCTACACCTTC; CDR3aa: CASSEGGQAVYGYTF
d_gene: -; v_gene: TRBV11-2; abundance: -; len: 13; j_gene: TRBJ1-5; CDR3nt: TGTGCCACCTCGAGCGGATATGGGCAGCCCCAGCATTTT; CDR3aa: CATSSGYGQPQHF
d_gene: -; v_gene: TRBV7-9; abundance: -; len: 19; j_gene: TRBJ2-6; CDR3nt: TGTGCCAGCAGCTTATCGGTCGGGACTTACAACTCTGGGGCCAACGTCCTGACTTTC; CDR3aa: CASSLSVGTYNSGANVLTF
d_gene: TRBD1; v_gene: TRBV15; abundance: -; len: 15; j_gene: TRBJ1-2; CDR3nt: TGTGCCACCAGCAGTCGGACAGGACGGAACTATGGCTACACCTTC; CDR3aa: CATSSRTGRNYGYTF
d_gene: TRBD2; v_gene: TRBV3-1/TRBV3-2; abundance: -; len: 15; j_gene: TRBJ2-1; CDR3nt: TGTGCCAGCAGCCAATCCGGGGGGGCCTACAATGAGCAGTTCTTC; CDR3aa: CASSQSGGAYNEQFF
d_gene: TRBD1; v_gene: TRBV19; abundance: once; len: 15; j_gene: TRBJ2-5; CDR3nt: TGTGCCAGTAGTATCGGGCAGGGGGCGGAGGAGACCCAGTACTTC; CDR3aa: CASSIGQGAEETQYF
d_gene: TRBD1; v_gene: TRBV2; abundance: -; len: 15; j_gene: TRBJ1-6; CDR3nt: TGTGCCAGCAGTGACCGGGACAGTTATAATTCACCCCTCCACTTT; CDR3aa: CASSDRDSYNSPLHF
d_gene: -; v_gene: TRBV13; abundance: -; len: 16; j_gene: TRBJ2-5; CDR3nt: TGTGCCAGCAGCTTAACGAACTACTGGTACCAAGAGACCCAGTACTTC; CDR3aa: CASSLTNYWYQETQYF
d_gene: TRBD1; v_gene: TRBV3-1/TRBV3-2; abundance: -; len: 14; j_gene: TRBJ2-2; CDR3nt: TGTGCCAGCAGCAGGGGACAGTTAACCGGGGAGCTGTTTTTT; CDR3aa: CASSRGQLTGELFF
d_gene: -; v_gene: TRBV11-3; abundance: -; len: 13; j_gene: TRBJ2-1; CDR3nt: TGTGCCAGCAGCTCTGGACACGGCAATGAGCAGTTCTTC; CDR3aa: CASSSGHGNEQFF
d_gene: -; v_gene: TRBV20-1; abundance: -; len: 11; j_gene: TRBJ1-1; CDR3nt: TGCAGCCCTAGGCGGAACACTGAAGCTTTCTTT; CDR3aa: CSPRRNTEAFF
d_gene: -; v_gene: TRBV7-3; abundance: -; len: 15; j_gene: TRBJ2-3; CDR3nt: TGTGCCAGCAGCCCGACGGACTTTAGCACAGATACGCAGTATTTT; CDR3aa: CASSPTDFSTDTQYF
d_gene: TRBD2; v_gene: TRBV12-5; abundance: -; len: 16; j_gene: TRBJ2-2; CDR3nt: TGTGCTAGTGGTTTGGGTAGCGGGGGGGCCACCGGGGAGCTGTTTTTT; CDR3aa: CASGLGSGGATGELFF
d_gene: -; v_gene: TRBV4-1; abundance: few; len: 15; j_gene: TRBJ1-6; CDR3nt: TGCGCCAGCAGCCACCCCACGGGGGGGTCCTCACCCCTCCACTTT; CDR3aa: CASSHPTGGSSPLHF